These 21 T cell receptor beta chains originate from one sample sequenced in a study of blood T cell repertoires in COVID-19. The method was immunoSEQ multiplex PCR; TCRdb's version includes in-frame clones alone and lacks a portion of them. The sample records some 200,000 clones, approximately 88% being singletons. The sequenced sample consisted of PBMCs or T cells enriched from blood (not recorded which). These TCRs come from a woman under 30 who had recovered from COVID-19.

The J gene is TRBJ1-1, the V gene TRBV3-1 (or the pseudogene TRBV3-2), with D uncertain. This CDR3 is 16 amino acids long. V was shortened by 0 bases and J by 3 bases, with 14 bases between the two germline ends. The germline V gene encodes CDR1 LGHDT and CDR2 YNNKEL (reference sequence). CDR3 amino acids: CASSQERGVTDTEAFF. CDR3 DNA: TGTGCCAGCAGCCAAGAGCGCGGGGTGACGGACACTGAAGCTTTCTTT.

The chain joins TRBV6-5 to TRBJ2-7, with D possibly matching TRBD2 (6 bases). Germline V CDR1 and CDR2: MNHEY, SVGAGI. Trimming removed 2 bases from V and 1 base from J, with 9 bases in between. The CDR3 extends over 14 amino acids. The CDR3 bases are TGTGCCAGCAGTTACACCCGGGGGTCCTACGAGCAGTACTTC. Its translation is CASSYTRGSYEQYF.

V is TRBV13 and J is TRBJ2-1; TRBD1 is a possible D gene (6 bases). Trimming removed 5 bases from V and 8 bases from J, with 10 bases in between. Germline V gene sequence: CDR1 PRHDT, CDR2 FYEKMQ (reference sequence). The CDR3 runs to 12 residues. The DNA for the CDR3 is TGTGCCAGCAGCAGACAGGTGGATGAGCAGTTCTTC. Translation gives CASSRQVDEQFF. Using reference TRBV13 and TRBJ2-1 for the parts outside the CDR3, the full variable domain is AAGVIQSPRHLIKEKRETATLKCYPIPRHDTVYWYQQGPGQDPQFLISFYEKMQSDKGSIPDRFSAQQFSDYHSELNMSSLELGDSALYFCASSRQVDEQFFGPGTRLTVL.

As concerns this clone: This may stem from a read error, because a much larger clone lies one nucleotide away. The chain employs TRBV5-8 and TRBJ2-1; 13 bases fit TRBD2. This CDR3 contains 15 residues. Losses at the gene ends were 2 bases for V and 5 bases for J; bases not matched to a gene: 1. CDR1 is SGHTS and CDR2 is YDEGEE in the germline V gene. The CDR3 is CASSFGTSGDNEQFF. The CDR3 bases are TGTGCCAGCAGCTTTGGGACTAGCGGGGACAATGAGCAGTTCTTC.

The chain carries TRBV7-9 and TRBJ1-1; D gene ambiguous. Germline V gene lookup returns CDR1 SEHNR and CDR2 FQNEAQ (reference sequence). The CDR3 is 13 residues long. Trimming took off 1 base at V and 11 bases at J, with 14 bases between the two ends. For the CDR3, the DNA is TGTGCCAGCAGCTTAGGGTTAGCAGCGGGGGCTTTCTTT. Translated: CASSLGLAAGAFF.

The chain's CDR3 is CASSGANYGYTF. CDR3 bases: TGTGCCAGCAGTGGAGCTAACTATGGCTACACCTTC. J is TRBJ1-2 and V is TRBV25-1; D gene ambiguous. This CDR3 spans 12 amino acids. Germline assignment: CDR1 MGHDK and CDR2 SYGVNS. V lost 4 bases and J lost 0, with 3 bases in between.

To note about this clone: Compared with germline, one end of the junction differs, possibly owing to a read error. The genes are TRBV5-1 and TRBJ1-6, with D hard to call. CDR1 SGHRS and CDR2 YFSETQ come from the germline V gene. CDR3 length equals 16 residues. CDR3 protein: CASGLLSSGDNSPLHF. DNA for the CDR3: TGCGCCAGCGGCTTGTTGTCCTCGGGTGATAATTCACCCCTCCACTTT. Full variable domain (missing parts from reference TRBV5-1 and TRBJ1-6): KAGVTQTPRYLIKTRGQQVTLSCSPISGHRSVSWYQQTPGQGLQFLFEYFSETQRNKGNFPGRFSGRQFSNSRSEMNVSTLELGDSALYLCASGLLSSGDNSPLHFGNGTRLTVT.

The chain employs TRBV2 and TRBJ1-1, with 7 nucleotides matching TRBD1. V was pared by 6 bases and J by 0 bases, with 4 bases of the junction left unmatched. The CDR3 runs 14 residues. CDR1 SNHLY and CDR2 FYNNEI come from the germline V gene. The CDR3 spells CASRIRGMNTEAFF. CDR3 sequence (DNA): TGTGCCAGCAGGATCAGGGGGATGAACACTGAAGCTTTCTTT.

This clone has more than one count but fewer than ten. J is TRBJ2-5 and V is TRBV27; 9 nucleotides line up with TRBD2. V trimming: 8 bases; J trimming: 3 bases; junction bases outside the gene matches: 19. From germline, CDR1 is MNHEY and CDR2 SMNVEV (reference sequence). This CDR3 is built from 18 residues. CDR3 sequence: CASSSLGVAGAGKETQYF. In DNA, the CDR3 is TGTGCCAGCTCCTCCCTTGGAGTAGCGGGGGCAGGGAAAGAGACCCAGTACTTC.

The CDR3 coding sequence is TGCGCCAGCCAAATACTACAGGGCCCCTATGGCTACACCTTC. Its protein product is CASQILQGPYGYTF. The chain carries TRBV10-1 and TRBJ1-2; maybe TRBD1 (6 bases). The length of the CDR3 is 14 residues. V gave up 8 bases and J gave up 4 bases, with 17 bases separating them. Germline V lookup: CDR1 WNHNN, CDR2 SYGVQD (reference sequence).

Only one count was recorded for this clone. The gene calls are TRBV27 and TRBJ2-7, with a tentative D call TRBD1 (5 bases). Deletions cut 2 bases from V and 0 bases from J, with 14 bases between. From germline, CDR1 is MNHEY and CDR2 SMNVEV (reference sequence). The CDR3 is 16 amino acids. For the CDR3, the DNA is TGTGCCAGCAGTTTAGTGTCCCCTCAGGGCTCCTACGAGCAGTACTTC. This translates into CASSLVSPQGSYEQYF.

The chain employs TRBV9 and TRBJ2-7; D call uncertain. The CDR3 contains 14 residues. Trimming removed 3 bases at V and 3 bases at J, with 13 bases between. The germline V gene has CDR1 SGDLS and CDR2 YYNGEE. In DNA, the CDR3 is TGTGCCAGCAGCGCCGCATCGTCGAGCTACGAGCAGTACTTC. Protein sequence: CASSAASSSYEQYF.

This CDR3 is CASSPSSTGGNTEAFF. The CDR3 coding sequence is TGTGCCAGCTCACCTTCCTCCACAGGGGGGAACACTGAAGCTTTCTTT. The gene calls are TRBV18 and TRBJ1-1; TRBD1 agrees at 8 bases. The J segment lost 1 base and the V segment lost 3 bases, leaving 7 bases of the junction unmatched. CDR3 size: 16 residues. Germline values: CDR1 KGHSH, CDR2 LQKENI. The entire variable domain, with the rest obtained from reference TRBV18 and TRBJ1-1, is as follows: NAGVMQNPRHLVRRRGQEARLRCSPMKGHSHVYWYRQLPEEGLKFMVYLQKENIIDESGMPKERFSAEFPKEGPSILRIQQVVRGDSAAYFCASSPSSTGGNTEAFFGQGTRLTVV.

The J gene is TRBJ2-3, the V gene TRBV9, with D possibly being TRBD2 (7 bases). This CDR3 spans 16 amino acids. The V gene's germline CDR1 is SGDLS and CDR2 YYNGEE. Trimming took off 4 bases at V and 10 bases at J, with 25 bases between the two ends. CDR3 coding DNA: TGTGCCAGCAGCCCCCCCGGGTCGGGGGGCTTTTTGCCGCAGTATTTT. Protein sequence: CASSPPGSGGFLPQYF.

The V gene is TRBV4-1, the J gene TRBJ1-1, with 7 bases fitting TRBD1. Germline assignment: CDR1 MGHRA and CDR2 YSYEKL. This CDR3 comprises 14 residues. With V trimmed by 3 bases and J by 7 bases, 8 bases remained unmatched. The CDR3 here is CASSQNRGPSEAFF. CDR3 nucleotides: TGCGCCAGCAGCCAGAACAGGGGCCCGAGTGAAGCTTTCTTT.

This clone has a handful of counts. The rearrangement links TRBV29-1 to TRBJ1-2; 10 nucleotides align to TRBD1. V lost 5 bases to trimming and J lost 3 bases; unmatched junction nucleotides: 12. Germline V gives CDR1 SQVTM, CDR2 ANQGSEA. This CDR3 comprises 16 residues. CDR3 sequence reads: CSVRGGQGRGDYGYTF. The CDR3 DNA sequence: TGCAGCGTTCGGGGGGGACAGGGGAGAGGCGACTATGGCTACACCTTC.

V gene TRBV19 combines with J gene TRBJ2-2; 7 bases line up with TRBD1. V shed 9 bases and J 5 bases; nucleotides not matched to a gene: 6. This CDR3 region has 13 residues. The germline V gene has CDR1 LNHDA and CDR2 SQIVND (reference sequence). The CDR3 sequence is CARKTGETGELFF. As DNA, the CDR3 is TGTGCCAGGAAAACAGGGGAAACCGGGGAGCTGTTTTTT.

V gene TRBV28 combines with J gene TRBJ2-7; TRBD1 agrees at 8 bases. This CDR3 has 15 amino acids. V dropped 6 bases and J dropped 2; count of bases not matched to a gene: 9. Germline V gives CDR1 MDHEN, CDR2 SYDVKM. In DNA form, the CDR3 reads TGTGCCAGCAGCCTTGACAGGGGCTCCCCCTACGAGCAGTACTTC. It encodes CASSLDRGSPYEQYF.

The chain combines TRBV2 with TRBJ2-1; TRBD1 matches 7 bases. Losses at the gene ends were 8 bases for V and 0 bases for J; bases not matched to a gene: 13. CDR1 and CDR2 from the germline V gene are SNHLY and FYNNEI. The CDR3 sequence is 17 residues long. The chain's CDR3 is CASQGQAFWSSYNEQFF. CDR3 coding DNA: TGTGCCAGCCAAGGACAGGCTTTTTGGAGCTCCTACAATGAGCAGTTCTTC.

The chain has TRBV27 and TRBJ1-1, with D possibly TRBD1 on 5 matching bases. The germline V gene encodes CDR1 MNHEY and CDR2 SMNVEV (reference sequence). The CDR3 loop spans 14 amino acids. The ends were cut back, 2 bases at V and 1 base at J, with 8 bases in the middle. The CDR3 is CASSLGQGNTEAFF. Written as DNA, the CDR3 is TGTGCCAGCAGTTTAGGGCAGGGGAACACTGAAGCTTTCTTT.

The chain is built from TRBV10-3 and TRBJ2-1, with D possibly being TRBD2 (6 bases). Per germline, CDR1 ENHRY and CDR2 SYGVKD. V lost 7 bases and J lost 5, with 9 bases in between. The CDR3 is made up of 12 amino acids. The CDR3 spells CAITGGNNEQFF. CDR3 bases: TGTGCCATCACCGGGGGAAACAATGAGCAGTTCTTC.